The 31 T cell receptor beta chains in this list originate from one sample, sequenced in a study of siplizumab effects on memory and regulatory T cells. Sequenced by immunoSEQ multiplex PCR; TCRdb stores in-frame clones only, minus some. The data show over 85,000 clones, 94% seen once. The specimen was non-Treg CD4+ T cells sorted from blood. These receptors were taken from a human donor in good health.

The chain is built from TRBV5-1 and TRBJ2-3; D gene unclear. The germline V gene has CDR1 SGHRS and CDR2 YFSETQ. The CDR3 consists of 12 residues. The V end lost 4 bases, the J end lost 3 bases, and 6 bases lay between the germline ends. The CDR3 sequence: CASSLPTDTQYF. CDR3 nucleotide sequence: TGCGCCAGCAGCCTACCAACAGATACGCAGTATTTT. The full variable domain, rest sourced from reference TRBV5-1 and TRBJ2-3, is KAGVTQTPRYLIKTRGQQVTLSCSPISGHRSVSWYQQTPGQGLQFLFEYFSETQRNKGNFPGRFSGRQFSNSRSEMNVSTLELGDSALYLCASSLPTDTQYFGPGTRLTVL.

The chain couples TRBV9 to TRBJ1-1; tentatively, D is TRBD1 (6 bases). V lost 4 bases to trimming and J lost 6 bases, with 13 bases between them. The CDR3 has 13 residues. CDR1 and CDR2 (germline): SGDLS, YYNGEE. CDR3 residues: CASSTRGGPEAFF. CDR3 nucleotides: TGTGCCAGCAGCACGCGAGGGGGGCCTGAAGCTTTCTTT.

The CDR3 here is CASSQGLATNEKLFF. As DNA, the CDR3 is TGCGCCAGCAGCCAAGGGCTTGCAACTAATGAAAAACTGTTTTTT. The chain employs TRBV4-1 and TRBJ1-4; D remains unclear. CDR3 length: 15 residues. V was pared by 1 base and J by 0 bases, with 6 bases between. Per germline, CDR1 MGHRA and CDR2 YSYEKL.

This clone was counted only a few times. The CDR3 DNA sequence: TGTGCCAGCAGCTTAGGGGCTAGCGGGAGCTACGAGCAGTACTTC. Translation gives CASSLGASGSYEQYF. The rearrangement links TRBV11-3 to TRBJ2-7; the match to TRBD2 covers 10 bases. V was clipped by 1 base and J by 3 bases; unmatched bases: 3. Germline CDR1 reads SGHNT; CDR2 reads YENEEA. This CDR3 comprises 15 residues.

In regard to this clone: One end of the junction fails to match germline, which may point to a read error. V usage is TRBV20-1 and J usage is TRBJ1-5; D possibly corresponds to TRBD1 (6 bases). CDR3 length: 11 amino acids. Germline values: CDR1 DFQATT, CDR2 SNEGSKA (reference sequence). CDR3 nucleotides: TGTGCCAGAGGGGGGGATCAGCCCCAGCATTTT. Protein: CARGGDQPQHF.

The chain recombines TRBV28 with TRBJ1-1, with unresolved D. Germline CDR1 is MDHEN and CDR2 is SYDVKM. Deletions cut 3 bases from V and 4 bases from J, with 9 bases between. CDR3 length: 13 amino acids. The CDR3 protein is CASSLLGSTEAFF. In nucleotides, the CDR3 is TGTGCCAGCAGTTTGTTGGGGAGCACTGAAGCTTTCTTT.

The rearrangement uses TRBV6-1 and TRBJ2-7; TRBD1 matches at 8 bases. V lost 4 bases, J lost 4 bases, and 12 bases stayed unmatched. The germline gives CDR1 MNHNS, CDR2 SASEGT. There are 16 residues in the CDR3. The CDR3 protein is CASSAQGARSMYEQYF. The CDR3 DNA sequence: TGTGCCAGCAGTGCCCAGGGGGCGCGTTCTATGTACGAGCAGTACTTC.

This chain uses TRBV5-4 with TRBJ1-4; D is uncertain. Between the trimmed V and J ends, which lost 5 bases and 4 bases, there was a span of 12 bases. The CDR3 consists of 14 residues. Germline V CDR1 and CDR2: SGHNT, YYREEE (reference sequence). CDR3 sequence (DNA): TGTGCCAGCAGTCGGGTGGATGGTAATGAAAAACTGTTTTTT. This encodes CASSRVDGNEKLFF. Supplemented by reference TRBV5-4 and TRBJ1-4, the full variable domain reads ETGVTQSPTHLIKTRGQQVTLRCSSQSGHNTVSWYQQALGQGPQFIFQYYREEENGRGNFPPRFSGLQFPNYSSELNVNALELDDSALYLCASSRVDGNEKLFFGSGTQLSVL.

Concerning this clone: Mismatch with germline at one junction end may stem from a read error. The V and J genes are TRBV7-7 and TRBJ2-3; TRBD2 matches at 7 bases. Germline-derived CDR1 and CDR2 are SSHAT and FNYEAQ (reference sequence). The CDR3 covers 15 residues. The CDR3, as DNA: TGTGCTAGCAGCTTAGGTAGCGGGAGCACAGATACGCAGTATTTT. Its protein is CASSLGSGSTDTQYF.

CDR3 DNA: TGTGCCAGCAGCTTAGGACTAGCGGAGACCCAGTACTTC. Its translation: CASSLGLAETQYF. This chain uses TRBV11-3 with TRBJ2-5; 8 bases line up with TRBD2. CDR1 is SGHNT, CDR2 YENEEA, per germline. The CDR3 has 13 amino acids. Germline trimming cut 1 base from V and 5 bases from J; bases unmatched to any gene: 0.

This chain links TRBV2 with TRBJ2-7; 10 bases align to TRBD1. The CDR3 runs to 14 residues. CDR1 is SNHLY, CDR2 FYNNEI, per germline. Trimming took 7 bases from V and 4 from J; bases not matched to a gene: 7. CDR3 region: CASNQDRGEYEQYF. As DNA, the CDR3 is TGTGCCAGCAATCAGGACAGGGGGGAGTACGAGCAGTACTTC.

This chain links TRBV6-1 with TRBJ1-5; no definite D call. V lost 6 bases to trimming and J lost 7 bases, with 19 bases between them. Germline V gene data show CDR1 as MNHNS and CDR2 as SASEGT. There are 15 residues in the CDR3. CDR3 sequence (DNA): TGTGCCAGCAGCCTCGGGCCCGCCCGGCAGCAGCCCCAGCATTTT. Protein product: CASSLGPARQQPQHF.

The rearrangement joins TRBV18 to TRBJ1-4; no firm D call. There are 14 residues in the CDR3. Per the germline V gene, CDR1 is KGHSH and CDR2 is LQKENI. V lost 2 bases to trimming and J lost 5 bases, with 9 bases between them. CDR3 sequence reads: CASSPAGVNEKLFF. The CDR3 bases are TGTGCCAGCTCACCAGCGGGAGTAAATGAAAAACTGTTTTTT.

The chain combines TRBV2 with TRBJ2-2; tentative D call: TRBD1 (6 bases). Germline CDR1 reads SNHLY; CDR2 reads FYNNEI. CDR3 length equals 14 residues. The germline V and J ends were trimmed by 7 bases and 15 bases, with 24 bases remaining between them. The CDR3 DNA reads TGTGCCAGCAAGCCCGAACTTGGGGGCCTACCGGTGTTTTTT. Residues: CASKPELGGLPVFF.

The chain couples TRBV15 to TRBJ2-2, with D perhaps TRBD1 (6 bases). The germline gives CDR1 LNHNV, CDR2 YYDKDF (reference sequence). The CDR3 extends over 16 amino acids. V was pared by 3 bases and J by 3 bases, with 14 bases between. This CDR3 is CATSRIRDTYTGELFF. The CDR3 DNA reads as TGTGCCACCAGCAGGATCCGGGACACCTACACCGGGGAGCTGTTTTTT.

V gene TRBV6-6 combines with J gene TRBJ2-5; a weak D match, TRBD2 (5 bases). This CDR3 is built from 16 residues. V was shortened by 6 bases and J by 2 bases, with 19 bases between the two germline ends. Per the germline V gene, CDR1 is MNHNY and CDR2 is SVGAGI (reference sequence). In DNA form, the CDR3 reads TGTGCCAGCAGCTCGGTGAGGGTAGAGGAGCAAGAGACCCAGTACTTC. Translation: CASSSVRVEEQETQYF.

The sample holds one count of this clone. This chain uses TRBV7-2 with TRBJ2-1; D is unresolved. CDR3 length equals 16 residues. V was clipped by 1 base and J by 1 base, with 11 bases between them. The germline CDR1 and CDR2 sequences are SGHTA and FQGNSA. In DNA form, the CDR3 reads TGTGCCAGCAGCTTAGGCTTGAGCGCGTCCTACAATGAGCAGTTCTTC. Translated, it gives CASSLGLSASYNEQFF. Full variable domain (rest looked up from reference TRBV7-2 and TRBJ2-1): GAGVSQSPSNKVTEKGKDVELRCDPISGHTALYWYRQSLGQGLEFLIYFQGNSAPDKSGLPSDRFSAERTGGSVSTLTIQRTQQEDSAVYLCASSLGLSASYNEQFFGPGTRLTVL.

The chain has TRBV6-1 and TRBJ2-7; the match to TRBD1 covers 9 bases. This CDR3 has 14 residues. The J segment lost 6 bases and the V segment lost 4 bases, leaving 7 bases of the junction unmatched. The germline V gene encodes CDR1 MNHNS and CDR2 SASEGT. The CDR3 DNA reads TGTGCCAGCAGTGCCGGACAGGGGTTCCTCGAGCAGTACTTC. It yields the protein CASSAGQGFLEQYF.

V and J are TRBV20-1 and TRBJ1-2; D is ambiguous. The CDR3 consists of 11 residues. The ends were cut back, 4 bases at V and 4 bases at J, with 7 bases in the middle. Germline V CDR1 and CDR2: DFQATT, SNEGSKA (reference sequence). The CDR3 loop is CSAIQVYGYTF. The CDR3 nucleotides read TGCAGTGCTATCCAGGTCTATGGCTACACCTTC.

The chain links TRBV19 to TRBJ1-2; D is possibly TRBD1 (5 bases). Trimming removed 5 bases at V and 7 bases at J, with 17 bases between. The CDR3 has 14 residues. The germline CDR1 and CDR2 sequences are LNHDA and SQIVND (reference sequence). CDR3 amino acids: CASSWARDGSGYTF. CDR3 nucleotide sequence: TGTGCCAGTAGTTGGGCGCGGGACGGATCTGGCTACACCTTC.

In its sample, this clone was seen once. The rearrangement joins TRBV6-4 to TRBJ1-4; a weak D match, TRBD1 (5 bases). CDR1 MRHNA and CDR2 SNTAGT come from the germline V gene. The V gene lost 2 bases and the J gene lost 4 bases, with 17 bases spanning the gap. This CDR3 spans 17 amino acids. Here the CDR3 DNA reads TGTGCCAGCAGTGACCCCTCCCCCGGGGCCAATAATGAAAAACTGTTTTTT. Amino acid sequence: CASSDPSPGANNEKLFF.

The chain combines TRBV19 with TRBJ1-2; D is undetermined. V lost 5 bases and J lost 9, with 13 bases in between. CDR3 length: 12 amino acids. In germline, CDR1 is LNHDA, CDR2 SQIVND (reference sequence). CDR3 residues: CASSALAGRYTF. CDR3 nucleotides: TGTGCCAGTAGTGCCCTAGCGGGCCGCTACACCTTC.

CDR3: CAWSVGPGQVKNIQYF. The DNA of the CDR3 is TGTGCCTGGAGTGTAGGCCCGGGACAGGTTAAAAACATTCAGTACTTC. The V and J genes are TRBV30 and TRBJ2-4; 8 bases align to TRBD1. Germline V lookup: CDR1 GTSNPN, CDR2 SVGIG (reference sequence). V was clipped by 0 bases and J by 4 bases; unmatched bases: 8. CDR3 length: 16 amino acids.

The chain uses TRBV6-5 and TRBJ1-2; D gene unclear. V lost 2 bases and J 0 bases, leaving 7 bases between the germline ends. The germline gives CDR1 MNHEY, CDR2 SVGAGI. The CDR3 runs 14 residues. The CDR3 loop reads CASSYNSPNYGYTF. CDR3 DNA: TGTGCCAGCAGTTACAACAGCCCTAACTATGGCTACACCTTC.

The chain joins TRBV9 to TRBJ2-3; D might be TRBD1 or TRBD2, each matching 5 bases. Between the trimmed V and J ends, which lost 0 bases and 0 bases, there was a span of 11 bases. The CDR3 has 16 residues. Germline V gene lookup returns CDR1 SGDLS and CDR2 YYNGEE. The CDR3 spells CASSVGGAASTDTQYF. The DNA for the CDR3 is TGTGCCAGCAGCGTAGGAGGGGCGGCTAGCACAGATACGCAGTATTTT.

In its sample, this clone was seen a few times. The chain has TRBV6-1 and TRBJ1-2; D unclear. CDR1 is MNHNS and CDR2 is SASEGT in the germline V gene. V lost 6 bases, J lost 3 bases, and 11 bases lay in between. This CDR3 spans 13 amino acids. The CDR3 reads CASSSKGDYGYTF. CDR3 nucleotide sequence: TGTGCCAGCAGCTCCAAGGGCGACTATGGCTACACCTTC.

This sequence joins TRBV7-3 and TRBJ2-3; TRBD2 might be the D (5 bases). The V gene lost 5 bases and the J gene lost 4 bases, with 10 bases spanning the gap. Per the germline V gene, CDR1 is SGHTA and CDR2 is FQGTGA. The CDR3 runs 13 residues. The CDR3: CASSRMGADTQYF. The CDR3 nucleotides read TGTGCCAGCAGCCGAATGGGAGCAGATACGCAGTATTTT.

The rearrangement uses TRBV7-2 and TRBJ2-6, with D perhaps matching TRBD2 (5 bases). Trimming pared 4 bases from V and 0 bases from J, leaving 13 bases between. This CDR3 spans 17 amino acids. CDR1 is SGHTA, CDR2 FQGNSA, per germline. The CDR3 sequence is CASSSAGTLSGANVLTF. The CDR3 DNA reads TGTGCCAGCAGCTCCGCGGGTACTCTCTCTGGGGCCAACGTCCTGACTTTC.

This clone occurred once. The chain recombines TRBV4-2 with TRBJ2-1, with D perhaps matching TRBD2 (6 bases). Germline V gene lookup returns CDR1 LGHNA and CDR2 YNFKEQ. CDR3 size: 15 residues. V was cut by 0 bases and J by 7 bases, with 13 bases left in between. In DNA form, the CDR3 reads TGTGCCAGCAGCCAAGATGGGCTAGCGAGGAATGAGCAGTTCTTC. It translates to CASSQDGLARNEQFF.

With respect to this clone: The same CDR3 also results from other DNA sequences found in this sample. V usage is TRBV30 and J usage is TRBJ1-5; TRBD1 aligns across 9 bases. Trimming removed 0 bases from V and 7 bases from J; junction bases left unmatched: 1. The CDR3 extends over 13 amino acids. CDR1 is GTSNPN and CDR2 is SVGIG in the germline V gene (reference sequence). This CDR3 reads CAWSVQGAQPQHF. For the CDR3, the DNA is TGTGCCTGGAGTGTACAGGGGGCCCAGCCCCAGCATTTT.

The CDR3 bases are TGTGCCAGCAGATCTTCAGGGGCGGATTGGGGTGAGCAGTTCTTC. Its translation: CASRSSGADWGEQFF. The chain recombines TRBV7-9 with TRBJ2-1, with a weak D call TRBD1 (6 bases). V was shortened by 6 bases and J by 9 bases, with 21 bases between the two germline ends. Germline V gene lookup returns CDR1 SEHNR and CDR2 FQNEAQ (reference sequence). CDR3 length equals 15 residues.